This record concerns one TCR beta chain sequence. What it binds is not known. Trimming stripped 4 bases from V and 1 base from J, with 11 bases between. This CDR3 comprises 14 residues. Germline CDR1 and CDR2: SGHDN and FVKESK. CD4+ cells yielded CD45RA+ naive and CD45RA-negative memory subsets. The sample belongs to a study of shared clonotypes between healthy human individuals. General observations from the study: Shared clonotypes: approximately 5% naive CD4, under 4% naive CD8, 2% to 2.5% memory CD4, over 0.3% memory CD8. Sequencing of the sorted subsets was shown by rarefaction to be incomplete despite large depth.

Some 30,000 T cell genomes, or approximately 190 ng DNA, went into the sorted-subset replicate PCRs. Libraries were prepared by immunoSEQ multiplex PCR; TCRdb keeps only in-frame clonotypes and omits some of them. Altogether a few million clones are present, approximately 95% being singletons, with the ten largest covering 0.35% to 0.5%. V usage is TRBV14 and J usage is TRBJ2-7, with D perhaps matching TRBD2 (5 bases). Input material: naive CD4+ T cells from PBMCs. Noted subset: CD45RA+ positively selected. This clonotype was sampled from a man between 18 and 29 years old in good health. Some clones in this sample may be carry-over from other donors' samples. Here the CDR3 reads CASSLPGSSYEQYF. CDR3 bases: TGTGCCAGCAGCCTCCCGGGATCTTCCTACGAGCAGTACTTC.